A single sample gave rise to the 8 T cell receptor beta chains below, sequenced in a study of cytomegalovirus exposure and HLA in healthy donors. This PCR relied on a set of 60 Vbeta primers and 13 Jbeta primers. This table comes from immunoSEQ multiplex PCR, and its TCRdb copy is limited to in-frame clones, with some not included. The sample carries 150,000 or so clones, roughly 72% recorded once. What was sequenced was PBMCs. The receptor set was obtained from a man between 25 and 39 years old in good health and CMV-seronegative.

The chain joins TRBV4-1 to TRBJ2-3; 12 positions match TRBD2. V trimming: 3 bases; J trimming: 6 bases; junction bases outside the gene matches: 7. Per germline, CDR1 MGHRA and CDR2 YSYEKL. This CDR3 is built from 16 residues. This CDR3 reads CASSHQLAGGSDTQYF. As DNA, the CDR3 is TGCGCCAGCAGCCACCAACTAGCGGGGGGCTCGGATACGCAGTATTTT.

J is TRBJ2-1 and V is TRBV5-4; 7 bases map to TRBD2. This CDR3 is 15 amino acids long. The germline V gene has CDR1 SGHNT and CDR2 YYREEE (reference sequence). Trimming took 0 bases from V and 2 from J; bases not matched to a gene: 2. The CDR3 DNA reads as TGTGCCAGCAGCTTGGTTGGGGGGGCCTACAATGAGCAGTTCTTC. Translation gives CASSLVGGAYNEQFF. Variable domain in full (rest from reference TRBV5-4 and TRBJ2-1): ETGVTQSPTHLIKTRGQQVTLRCSSQSGHNTVSWYQQALGQGPQFIFQYYREEENGRGNFPPRFSGLQFPNYSSELNVNALELDDSALYLCASSLVGGAYNEQFFGPGTRLTVL.

The chain joins TRBV5-1 to TRBJ1-3; 7 positions match TRBD1. V lost 0 bases to trimming and J lost 6 bases; unmatched junction nucleotides: 3. The CDR3 sequence is 14 residues long. CDR1 is SGHRS, CDR2 YFSETQ, per germline. The CDR3 sequence: CASSLEGTANTIYF. CDR3 nucleotide sequence: TGCGCCAGCAGCTTGGAAGGGACAGCAAACACCATATATTTT.

This sequence joins TRBV2 and TRBJ2-2, with 11 bases matching TRBD2. Germline lookup yields CDR1 SNHLY and CDR2 FYNNEI. This CDR3 region has 16 residues. Trimming took 5 bases from V and 4 from J; bases not matched to a gene: 6. This CDR3 is CASSFLAGGLTGELFF. The CDR3 DNA follows: TGTGCCAGCAGTTTCCTAGCGGGGGGACTCACCGGGGAGCTGTTTTTT. The full variable domain, with the rest looked up from reference TRBV2 and TRBJ2-2, is EPEVTQTPSHQVTQMGQEVILRCVPISNHLYFYWYRQILGQKVEFLVSFYNNEISEKSEIFDDQFSVERPDGSNFTLKIRSTKLEDSAMYFCASSFLAGGLTGELFFGEGSRLTVL.

This clone was observed a handful of times. The V call is TRBV10-3, the J call TRBJ1-4; D might be TRBD1 (6 bases). The CDR3 length is 13 residues. With 10 bases removed from V and 6 bases from J, the gap between germline ends came to 15 bases. Looked up from germline, CDR1 is ENHRY and CDR2 is SYGVKD. The CDR3 protein is CATKGQSHEKLFF. CDR3 coding DNA: TGTGCCACCAAGGGACAATCGCATGAAAAACTGTTTTTT.

This sequence joins TRBV19 and TRBJ1-6; TRBD1 is a possible D gene (5 bases). The V end lost 5 bases, the J end lost 10 bases, and 12 bases lay between the germline ends. The germline V gene has CDR1 LNHDA and CDR2 SQIVND (reference sequence). This CDR3 region has 13 residues. Here the CDR3 DNA reads TGTGCCAGTAGTGGGGCGCGGGGCTCACCCCTCCACTTT. This codes for CASSGARGSPLHF.

The CDR3 reads CASSEVLGSPLHF. The DNA for the CDR3 is TGTGCCAGCAGTGAAGTACTAGGTTCACCCCTCCACTTT. The V gene is TRBV6-1, the J gene TRBJ1-6, with D uncertain. There are 13 residues in the CDR3. Germline loops: CDR1 MNHNS, CDR2 SASEGT. Trimming took 1 base from V and 9 from J, leaving 7 bases between them.

This clone has more than one count but fewer than ten. This CDR3 is also generated by other DNA sequences in the sample. The chain couples TRBV6-6 to TRBJ1-5; weak D call: TRBD1 (5 bases). Germline V gene lookup returns CDR1 MNHNY and CDR2 SVGAGI (reference sequence). V gave up 4 bases and J gave up 5 bases, with 9 bases separating them. The CDR3 runs to 13 residues. This CDR3 reads CASSSGGDQPQHF. The DNA of the CDR3 is TGTGCCAGCAGTTCCGGGGGAGATCAGCCCCAGCATTTT.